The 10 T cell receptor beta chains in this list originate from one sample, sequenced in a study of CXCR3-negative and CXCR3-positive naive CD8 T cells. The authors prepared UMI-labeled TRB cDNA libraries by 5' RACE. TCRdb reprocessed the 5' RACE reads; each CDR3 protein has one entry and no DNA is given. The sample totals about 22,000 distinct CDR3 sequences. Sequences were obtained from memory CD8+ T cells from blood. These receptors were taken from a human donor in good health. Some clones in this sample may be carry-over from other donors' samples.

By frequency, this clonotype is medium-sized. The CDR3 is CASSQGQHTGELFF. V gene TRBV6-2 or TRBV6-3 combines with J gene TRBJ2-2; without DNA, the TCRdb call of TRBD1 cannot be checked. The CDR3 sequence is 14 residues long. The germline V gene has CDR1 MNHEY and CDR2 SVGEGT.

The CDR3 spells CASSSLAGTSYEQYF. V and J are TRBV7-9 and TRBJ2-7; lacking DNA, the TRBD2 call made by TCRdb goes unchecked. CDR1 and CDR2 (germline): SEHNR, FQNEAQ (reference sequence). This CDR3 is 15 amino acids long.

The chain joins TRBV13 to TRBJ2-3; the TCRdb call, TRBD1, lacks DNA for checking. Germline lookup yields CDR1 PRHDT and CDR2 FYEKMQ (reference sequence). The CDR3 extends over 16 amino acids. CDR3 in amino acids: CASSDPTGGSTDTQYF.

The chain recombines TRBV6-5 with TRBJ2-5. The V gene's germline CDR1 is MNHEY and CDR2 SVGAGI. The length of the CDR3 is 15 residues. The CDR3 here is CASSYSISGGETQYF.

The CDR3 region is CASLDPRGGRTEAFF. The rearrangement links TRBV27 to TRBJ1-1; absent DNA, TCRdb's TRBD1 call cannot be checked. The CDR3 contains 15 residues. In germline, CDR1 is MNHEY, CDR2 SMNVEV (reference sequence).

V and J are TRBV6-1 and TRBJ1-4. The CDR3 sequence is 13 residues long. Germline CDR1 is MNHNS and CDR2 is SASEGT. The CDR3 loop reads CACRAGESEKLFF.

The V gene is TRBV11-2, the J gene TRBJ2-3. Germline V gene lookup returns CDR1 SGHAT and CDR2 FQNNGV. This CDR3 contains 11 residues. The chain's CDR3 is CASSSGDTQYF.

The chain joins TRBV14 to TRBJ2-7; the D call of TRBD1 rests on TCRdb alone, since no DNA is present to check it. Germline V gene lookup returns CDR1 SGHDN and CDR2 FVKESK. This CDR3 is 13 amino acids long. CDR3 loop: CASSPRGAYEQYF.

The rearrangement links TRBV5-1 to TRBJ2-1; the D call from TCRdb, TRBD2, cannot be confirmed without DNA. The CDR3 runs to 14 residues. Germline CDR1 and CDR2: SGHRS and YFSETQ. This chain's CDR3 is CASSVTSDYNEQFF. Full variable domain (rest looked up from reference TRBV5-1 and TRBJ2-1): KAGVTQTPRYLIKTRGQQVTLSCSPISGHRSVSWYQQTPGQGLQFLFEYFSETQRNKGNFPGRFSGRQFSNSRSEMNVSTLELGDSALYLCASSVTSDYNEQFFGPGTRLTVL.

The V and J genes are TRBV7-8 and TRBJ2-7; lacking DNA, the TRBD1 call made by TCRdb goes unchecked. Germline values: CDR1 SGHVS, CDR2 FQNEAQ. The CDR3 totals 16 residues. The CDR3 sequence is CASSSPPGSPSYEQYF.